A single sample is the source of the 19 T cell receptor beta chains below, sequenced in a study of T-cell memory formation after mild COVID-19. TCRdb re-called the 5' RACE reads through MiXCR, storing one row per CDR3 protein. The repertoire includes approximately 100,000 distinct CDR3 sequences, 15% to 20% of them detected once, and 28% sits in the top ten. The sample consisted of PBMCs or a T cell subset sorted from them (not recorded which). The receptors were gathered from an adult woman who had mild COVID-19 (a few samples of this study predate the infection). Cell type and time point are not known.

CDR3 nucleotide sequence: TGCGCCAGCAGCCAAGCCCGACCGGGGCTTCCAAACACTGAAGCTTTCTTT. Protein product: CASSQARPGLPNTEAFF. The J gene is TRBJ1-1, the V gene TRBV4-3; maybe TRBD1 (5 bases). Germline CDR1 and CDR2: LGHNA and YSLEER. The CDR3 spans 17 residues. Trimming shortened V by 1 base and J by 2 bases, and 17 bases separated the two germline ends.

The rearrangement links TRBV5-1 to TRBJ1-1, with unresolved D. The CDR3 extends over 12 amino acids. Germline V gives CDR1 SGHRS, CDR2 YFSETQ. Between the trimmed V and J ends, which lost 5 bases and 1 base, there was a span of 6 bases. The CDR3 spells CASRKANTEAFF. In DNA form, the CDR3 reads TGCGCCAGCAGGAAGGCGAACACTGAAGCTTTCTTT.

This rearrangement joins TRBV7-9 to TRBJ2-7, with D perhaps being TRBD1 or TRBD2 (6 bases each). V was cut by 5 bases and J by 3 bases, with 14 bases left in between. This CDR3 is built from 14 residues. Germline lookup yields CDR1 SEHNR and CDR2 FQNEAQ (reference sequence). DNA of the CDR3: TGTGCCAGCAGCACCGGGGGACACCTCTACGAGCAGTACTTC. Amino acid sequence: CASSTGGHLYEQYF.

This clonotype was detected a few times. The CDR3 DNA reads as TGCAGTGCTAGAGAGCCGGGACAGGGAGACACCGGGGAGCTGTTTTTT. Translation: CSAREPGQGDTGELFF. The chain uses TRBV20-1 and TRBJ2-2, with 9 bases aligning to TRBD1. The germline CDR1 and CDR2 sequences are DFQATT and SNEGSKA (reference sequence). J was trimmed by 3 bases and V by 0 bases; bases with no gene match: 5. The CDR3 extends over 16 amino acids.

The table lists this clonotype with a few counts. The chain joins TRBV7-9 to TRBJ2-3, with a possible D match to TRBD1 (5 bases). V lost 7 bases, J lost 2 bases, and 16 bases lay in between. Germline CDR1 reads SEHNR; CDR2 reads FQNEAQ (reference sequence). The CDR3 is 15 amino acids. CDR3 in DNA: TGTGCCAGCATCCCTTACAGGAATTTCACAGATACGCAGTATTTT. Translated: CASIPYRNFTDTQYF.

The sample holds a few counts of this clonotype. V and J are TRBV19 and TRBJ2-1, with D maybe TRBD2 (5 bases). CDR3 length equals 14 residues. Trimming removed 7 bases at V and 8 bases at J, with 18 bases between. From germline, CDR1 is LNHDA and CDR2 SQIVND (reference sequence). CDR3 sequence (DNA): TGTGCCAGTAACCCGCCGGGAAGGACTTATGAGCAGTTCTTC. As protein: CASNPPGRTYEQFF.

This clonotype has a count of ten or more. The chain recombines TRBV7-9 with TRBJ2-7; tentative D call: TRBD1 (5 bases). This CDR3 has 14 residues. V lost 5 bases and J lost 6, with 17 bases in between. Germline V gene lookup returns CDR1 SEHNR and CDR2 FQNEAQ (reference sequence). The CDR3 is CASSPSTVYAEQYF. The DNA for the CDR3 is TGTGCCAGCAGCCCTTCGACAGTATACGCCGAGCAGTACTTC.

This clonotype was observed a few times. V usage is TRBV7-9 and J usage is TRBJ1-2; D gene unclear. Per the germline V gene, CDR1 is SEHNR and CDR2 is FQNEAQ (reference sequence). This CDR3 has 15 residues. The V end was cut by 0 bases, the J end by 1 base, with 9 bases between. CDR3 in amino acids: CASSLAQMDNYGYTF. CDR3 nucleotide sequence: TGTGCCAGCAGCTTAGCCCAGATGGATAACTATGGCTACACCTTC.

The genes are TRBV10-3 and TRBJ2-3, with 12 nucleotides matching TRBD2. Germline assignment: CDR1 ENHRY and CDR2 SYGVKD. The CDR3 is 16 residues long. With 6 bases clipped from V and 2 bases from J, the junction kept 6 bases outside the gene matches. The CDR3, as DNA: TGTGCCATCAGGCTGACTAGCGGGAGCCCCACAGATACGCAGTATTTT. The encoded protein is CAIRLTSGSPTDTQYF.

The genes are TRBV6-5 and TRBJ2-1; 11 nucleotides line up with TRBD2. The CDR3 is made up of 14 amino acids. The V gene end was trimmed by 5 bases and the J gene end by 9 bases; junction bases not matched to a gene: 6. CDR1 is MNHEY, CDR2 SVGAGI, per germline. CDR3 amino acids: CASSIAGGPSEQFF. In DNA form, the CDR3 reads TGTGCCAGCAGTATAGCGGGGGGGCCTAGTGAGCAGTTCTTC.

CDR3 DNA sequence: TGTGCCAGCAGCCCACCCAGGGACCTTCGCCAGTACTTC. It is translated as CASSPPRDLRQYF. The chain combines TRBV7-9 with TRBJ2-7; D assignment may be TRBD1 or TRBD2 (5 bases each). This CDR3 is built from 13 residues. Trimming pared 5 bases from V and 10 bases from J, leaving 18 bases between. Per the germline V gene, CDR1 is SEHNR and CDR2 is FQNEAQ (reference sequence).

The chain combines TRBV20-1 with TRBJ2-7; possible D gene TRBD2, 5 bases. Germline assignment: CDR1 DFQATT and CDR2 SNEGSKA (reference sequence). V was trimmed by 3 bases and J by 5 bases, leaving 17 bases between them. This CDR3 contains 14 residues. CDR3 coding DNA: TGCAGTGCTAGGCAGACTTGGGAGTACGACGAGCAGTACTTC. This translates into CSARQTWEYDEQYF.

This clonotype was seen a handful of times. This chain links TRBV11-2 with TRBJ2-5, with TRBD1 as a possible D gene (5 bases). Germline-derived CDR1 and CDR2 are SGHAT and FQNNGV. Trimming left V 1 base short and J 5 bases short, with 11 bases between. The CDR3 length is 14 residues. This chain's CDR3 is CASSLVSGLETQYF. The CDR3 nucleotides are TGTGCCAGCAGCTTAGTATCAGGGTTGGAGACCCAGTACTTC.

This clonotype was counted only a few times. The chain recombines TRBV20-1 with TRBJ2-3; TRBD1 matches at 7 bases. V dropped 6 bases and J dropped 6; count of bases not matched to a gene: 12. The CDR3 loop spans 14 amino acids. Germline lookup yields CDR1 DFQATT and CDR2 SNEGSKA (reference sequence). The CDR3 DNA reads as TGCAGTGCCGACTTAGGACAGGTGGCCGATACGCAGTATTTT. As protein: CSADLGQVADTQYF.

This clonotype was recorded a few times. The V gene is TRBV4-3, the J gene TRBJ1-6, with D perhaps TRBD1 (6 bases). Per the germline V gene, CDR1 is LGHNA and CDR2 is YSLEER. The CDR3 is 16 amino acids. Trimming took off 4 bases at V and 8 bases at J, with 18 bases between the two ends. CDR3 protein: CASSLLRDIAHSPLHF. The CDR3, as DNA: TGCGCCAGCAGCCTCCTCCGGGACATCGCTCATTCACCCCTCCACTTT.

This chain links TRBV7-6 with TRBJ1-2; D gene ambiguous. Germline V lookup: CDR1 SGHVS, CDR2 FNYEAQ. The CDR3 is 16 amino acids. V shed 1 base and J shed 5 bases, with 17 bases lying between them. Here the CDR3 DNA reads TGTGCCAGCAGCTTAGGCGGGCGGGGAGGACGATATGGCTACACCTTC. This gives the protein CASSLGGRGGRYGYTF.

The chain couples TRBV7-9 to TRBJ2-3, with 9 positions matching TRBD2. CDR1 is SEHNR, CDR2 FQNEAQ, per germline (reference sequence). This CDR3 region has 17 residues. V was clipped by 5 bases and J by 4 bases; unmatched bases: 13. CDR3 in DNA: TGTGCCAGCAGCCTAGGGGTTAGACTAGCGGTCGCAGATACGCAGTATTTT. This codes for CASSLGVRLAVADTQYF. The complete variable domain, with remaining parts taken from reference TRBV7-9 and TRBJ2-3, reads DTGVSQNPRHKITKRGQNVTFRCDPISEHNRLYWYRQTLGQGPEFLTYFQNEAQLEKSRLLSDRFSAERPKGSFSTLEIQRTEQGDSAMYLCASSLGVRLAVADTQYFGPGTRLTVL.

This rearrangement joins TRBV11-2 to TRBJ1-2; no reliable D call. Germline V CDR1 and CDR2: SGHAT, FQNNGV. The V end was cut by 3 bases, the J end by 4 bases, with 15 bases between. The CDR3 totals 15 residues. CDR3 nucleotides: TGTGCCAGCAGCTTTAGTGGCGCGACCCGCTATGGCTACACCTTC. It encodes CASSFSGATRYGYTF.

The chain's CDR3 is CASSLASGVNEQFF. The CDR3 nucleotides read TGTGCCAGCAGTTTGGCCAGCGGGGTTAATGAGCAGTTCTTC. The rearrangement uses TRBV6-5 and TRBJ2-1, with 7 positions matching TRBD2. Germline assignment: CDR1 MNHEY and CDR2 SVGAGI. With V trimmed by 4 bases and J by 7 bases, 7 bases remained unmatched. This CDR3 has 14 amino acids.